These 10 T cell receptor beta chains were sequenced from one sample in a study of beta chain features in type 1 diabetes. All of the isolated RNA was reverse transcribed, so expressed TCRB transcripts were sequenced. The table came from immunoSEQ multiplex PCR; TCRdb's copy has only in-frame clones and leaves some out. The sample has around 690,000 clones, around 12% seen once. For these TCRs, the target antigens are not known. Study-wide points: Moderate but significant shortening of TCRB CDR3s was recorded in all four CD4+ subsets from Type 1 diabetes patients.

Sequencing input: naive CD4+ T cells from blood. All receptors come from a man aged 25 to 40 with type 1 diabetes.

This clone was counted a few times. CDR3 residues: CASSIDSVSNYGYTF. CDR3 sequence (DNA): TGTGCCAGTAGTATAGATAGCGTGAGTAACTATGGCTACACCTTC. The rearrangement joins TRBV19 to TRBJ1-2; D gene ambiguous. Looked up from germline, CDR1 is LNHDA and CDR2 is SQIVND (reference sequence). This CDR3 comprises 15 residues. Trimming left V 0 bases short and J 1 base short, with 9 bases between.

This CDR3 reads CASSSTVNNQPQHF. Here the CDR3 DNA reads TGTGCCAGCAGCTCGACAGTAAACAATCAGCCCCAGCATTTT. V usage is TRBV7-2 and J usage is TRBJ1-5; D is perhaps TRBD1 (5 bases). V lost 4 bases and J lost 3, with 10 bases in between. This CDR3 contains 14 residues. CDR1 and CDR2 from the germline V gene are SGHTA and FQGNSA. Variable domain in full (rest from reference TRBV7-2 and TRBJ1-5): GAGVSQSPSNKVTEKGKDVELRCDPISGHTALYWYRQSLGQGLEFLIYFQGNSAPDKSGLPSDRFSAERTGGSVSTLTIQRTQQEDSAVYLCASSSTVNNQPQHFGDGTRLSIL.

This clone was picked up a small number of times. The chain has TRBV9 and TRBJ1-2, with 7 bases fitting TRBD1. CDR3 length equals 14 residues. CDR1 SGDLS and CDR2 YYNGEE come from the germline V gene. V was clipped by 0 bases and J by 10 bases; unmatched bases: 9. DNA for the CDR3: TGTGCCAGCAGCGTAGATCGGGACAGTCTTTTCTACACCTTC. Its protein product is CASSVDRDSLFYTF. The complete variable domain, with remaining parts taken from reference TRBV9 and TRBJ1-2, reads DSGVTQTPKHLITATGQRVTLRCSPRSGDLSVYWYQQSLDQGLQFLIQYYNGEERAKGNILERFSAQQFPDLHSELNLSSLELGDSALYFCASSVDRDSLFYTFGSGTRLTVV.

CDR3 protein: CASSPRDRQPTNEKLFF. In nucleotides, the CDR3 is TGTGCCAGCTCACCACGGGATAGGCAGCCAACTAATGAAAAACTGTTTTTT. The chain carries TRBV18 and TRBJ1-4, with D hard to call. Trimming took 1 base from V and 0 from J, leaving 12 bases between them. Germline values: CDR1 KGHSH, CDR2 LQKENI. This CDR3 is built from 17 residues.

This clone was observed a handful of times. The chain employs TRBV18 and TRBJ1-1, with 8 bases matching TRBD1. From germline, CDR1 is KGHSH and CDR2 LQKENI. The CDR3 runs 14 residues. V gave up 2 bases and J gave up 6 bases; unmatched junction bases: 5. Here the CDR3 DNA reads TGTGCCAGCTCACCAGGGCAGGGGGCCTCTGAAGCTTTCTTT. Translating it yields CASSPGQGASEAFF. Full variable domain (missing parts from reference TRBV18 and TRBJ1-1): NAGVMQNPRHLVRRRGQEARLRCSPMKGHSHVYWYRQLPEEGLKFMVYLQKENIIDESGMPKERFSAEFPKEGPSILRIQQVVRGDSAAYFCASSPGQGASEAFFGQGTRLTVV.

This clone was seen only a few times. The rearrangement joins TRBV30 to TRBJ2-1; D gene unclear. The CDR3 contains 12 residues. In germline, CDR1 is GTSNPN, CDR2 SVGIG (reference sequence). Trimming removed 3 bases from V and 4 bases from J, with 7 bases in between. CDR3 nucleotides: TGTGCCTGGAGACGAGTTTACAATGAGCAGTTCTTC. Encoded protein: CAWRRVYNEQFF. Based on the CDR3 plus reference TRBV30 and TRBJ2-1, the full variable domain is SQTIHQWPATLVQPVGSPLSLECTVEGTSNPNLYWYRQAAGRGLQLLFYSVGIGQISSEVPQNLSASRPQDRQFILSSKKLLLSDSGFYLCAWRRVYNEQFFGPGTRLTVL.

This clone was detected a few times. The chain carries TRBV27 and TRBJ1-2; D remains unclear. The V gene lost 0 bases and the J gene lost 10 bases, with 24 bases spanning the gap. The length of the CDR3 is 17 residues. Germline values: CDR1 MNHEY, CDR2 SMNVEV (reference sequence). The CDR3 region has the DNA TGTGCCAGCAGTTTATCCACAGTGGATAGTGGGTGGAACCTCTACACCTTC. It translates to CASSLSTVDSGWNLYTF.

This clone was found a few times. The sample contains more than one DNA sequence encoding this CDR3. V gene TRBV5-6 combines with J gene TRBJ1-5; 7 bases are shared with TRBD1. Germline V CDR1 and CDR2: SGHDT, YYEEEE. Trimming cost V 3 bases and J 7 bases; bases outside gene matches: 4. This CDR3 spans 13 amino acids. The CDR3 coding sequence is TGTGCCAGCAGCTCAGGGGGAGGCCAGCCCCAGCATTTT. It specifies CASSSGGGQPQHF.

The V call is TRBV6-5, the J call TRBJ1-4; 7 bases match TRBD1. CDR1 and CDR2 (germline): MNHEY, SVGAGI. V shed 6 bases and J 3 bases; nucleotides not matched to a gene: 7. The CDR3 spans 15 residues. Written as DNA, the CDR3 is TGTGCCAGCAGCAGGGGGGGCAGCCCTAATGAAAAACTGTTTTTT. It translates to CASSRGGSPNEKLFF.

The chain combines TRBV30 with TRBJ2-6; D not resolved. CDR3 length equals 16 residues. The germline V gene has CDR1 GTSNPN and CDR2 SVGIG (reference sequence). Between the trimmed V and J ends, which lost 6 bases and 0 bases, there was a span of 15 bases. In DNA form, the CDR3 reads TGTGCCTGTAATGGGTTAACAAGCTCTGGGGCCAACGTCCTGACTTTC. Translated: CACNGLTSSGANVLTF.